This TCR beta chain emerged from a study of blood T cell repertoires in COVID-19. As originally analysed: Amplification from reference gene primers served as the basis for estimated nucleated cell counts. The data were produced by immunoSEQ multiplex PCR, yet TCRdb's version contains in-frame clones alone and is incomplete. V and J calls and clone size come straight from that table; D and trimming were deduced from the DNA. The sample yields roughly 86,000 clones, roughly 88% seen once. The sample holds one count of this clone. Sequencing input: peripheral blood. The clonotype comes from a woman of 80 years or more with COVID-19, enrolled during active disease.

CDR3 nucleotides: TGCAGTGCTAGTTCCAGGGGGCGCTTAGGCTACACCTTC. This gives the protein CSASSRGRLGYTF. The chain uses TRBV20-1 and TRBJ1-2; TRBD1 matches 8 bases. CDR1 is DFQATT, CDR2 SNEGSKA, per germline (reference sequence). The CDR3 runs to 13 residues. Germline trimming cut 3 bases from V and 8 bases from J; bases unmatched to any gene: 8.